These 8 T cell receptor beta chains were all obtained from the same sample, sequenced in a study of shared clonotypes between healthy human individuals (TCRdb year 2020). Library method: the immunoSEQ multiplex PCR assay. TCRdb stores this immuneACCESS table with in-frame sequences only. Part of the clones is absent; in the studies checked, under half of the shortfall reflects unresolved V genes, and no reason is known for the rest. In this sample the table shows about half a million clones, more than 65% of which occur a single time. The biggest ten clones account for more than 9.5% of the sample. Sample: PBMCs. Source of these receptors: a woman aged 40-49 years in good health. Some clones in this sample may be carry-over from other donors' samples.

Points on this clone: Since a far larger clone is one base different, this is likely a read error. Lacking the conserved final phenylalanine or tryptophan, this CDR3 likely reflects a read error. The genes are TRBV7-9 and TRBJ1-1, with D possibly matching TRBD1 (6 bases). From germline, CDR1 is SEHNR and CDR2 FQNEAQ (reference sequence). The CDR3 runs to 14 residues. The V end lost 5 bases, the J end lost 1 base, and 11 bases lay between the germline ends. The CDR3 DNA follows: TGTGCCAGCAGCGACCGGGACAAGAACACTGAAGCTTTCCTT. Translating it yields CASSDRDKNTEAFL.

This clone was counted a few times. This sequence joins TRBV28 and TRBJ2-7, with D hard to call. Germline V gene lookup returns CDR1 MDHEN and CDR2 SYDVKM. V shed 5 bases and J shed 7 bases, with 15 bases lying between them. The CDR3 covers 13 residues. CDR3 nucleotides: TGTGCCAGCAGTCGCCGGGCCCCCTGGGAGCAGTACTTC. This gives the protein CASSRRAPWEQYF.

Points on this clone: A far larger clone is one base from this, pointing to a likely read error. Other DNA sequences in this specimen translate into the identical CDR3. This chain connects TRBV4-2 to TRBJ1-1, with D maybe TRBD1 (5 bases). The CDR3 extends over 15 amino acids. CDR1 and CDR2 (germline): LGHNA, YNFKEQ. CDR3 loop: CASSLDRAGLTEALF. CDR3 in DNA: TGTGCCAGCAGCCTAGATCGGGCAGGGTTAACTGAAGCTTTATTT.

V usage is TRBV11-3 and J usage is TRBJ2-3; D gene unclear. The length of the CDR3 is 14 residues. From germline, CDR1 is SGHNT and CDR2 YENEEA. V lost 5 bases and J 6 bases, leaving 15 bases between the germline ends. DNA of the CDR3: TGTGCCAGCAGCGCCACTCGCTCGGCGGATACGCAGTATTTT. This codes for CASSATRSADTQYF.

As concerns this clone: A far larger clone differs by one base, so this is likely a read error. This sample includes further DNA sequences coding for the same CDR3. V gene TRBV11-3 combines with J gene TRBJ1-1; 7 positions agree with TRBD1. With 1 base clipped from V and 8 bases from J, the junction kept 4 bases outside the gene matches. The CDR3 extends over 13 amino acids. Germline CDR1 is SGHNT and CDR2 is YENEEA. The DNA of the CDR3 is TGTGCCAGCAGCTTAGGACAGGGCACCGAAGCTTTCTTT. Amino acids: CASSLGQGTEAFF.

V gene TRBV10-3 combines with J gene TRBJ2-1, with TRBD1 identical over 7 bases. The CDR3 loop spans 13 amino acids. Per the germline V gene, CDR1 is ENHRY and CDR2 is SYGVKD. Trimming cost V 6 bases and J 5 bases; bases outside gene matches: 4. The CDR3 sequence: CAISTGQHNEQFF. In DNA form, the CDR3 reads TGTGCCATCAGCACGGGACAGCACAATGAGCAGTTCTTC.

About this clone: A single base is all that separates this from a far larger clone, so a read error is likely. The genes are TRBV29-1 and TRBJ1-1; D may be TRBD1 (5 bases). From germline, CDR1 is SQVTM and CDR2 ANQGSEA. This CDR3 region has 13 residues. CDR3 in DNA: TGCGGCGTTGATTATGGTGGGGGCACTGAAGCTTTCTTT. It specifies CGVDYGGGTEAFF.

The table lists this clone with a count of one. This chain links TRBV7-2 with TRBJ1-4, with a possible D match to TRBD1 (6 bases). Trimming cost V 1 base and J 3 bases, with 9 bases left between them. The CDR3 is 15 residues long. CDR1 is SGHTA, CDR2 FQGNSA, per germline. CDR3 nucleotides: TGTGCCAGCAGCTTAGGGGGGCGGCCTAATGAAAAACTGTTTTTT. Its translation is CASSLGGRPNEKLFF.